This T cell receptor (beta chain) was recovered during a study of graft-versus-host responses after intestinal transplantation. TCRdb keeps only in-frame clones here, not all; method: immunoSEQ multiplex PCR. This sample has over 100,000 clones, with roughly 90% found just once. Turning to this clone: Its antigen remains unidentified.

Source: unstimulated CD4+ T cells sorted from spleen or lymph node cells, taken before intestinal transplant. The receptor was isolated from a human donor who received an intestinal transplant.

The CDR3 DNA sequence: TGTGCCAGCAGCCAATTGGGCGACAGAGGTTCTGGAAACACCATATATTTT. Protein: CASSQLGDRGSGNTIYF. The chain has TRBV14 and TRBJ1-3; weak D call: TRBD1 (5 bases). The CDR3 has 17 amino acids. Germline V gene lookup returns CDR1 SGHDN and CDR2 FVKESK. The V end lost 2 bases, the J end lost 1 base, and 15 bases lay between the germline ends.